These 32 T cell receptor beta chains were all obtained from the same sample, sequenced in a study of Ad26.COV2.S vaccination and SARS-CoV-2 variants. The treatment: approximately 18 received Ad26.COV2.S at low or high dose, single or two shots; about 5 received placebo; per-sample allocation not given. Sampling happened 63 days after the first vaccine or placebo injection. Here immunoSEQ multiplex PCR was the method, and the copy in TCRdb shows in-frame clones only, minus some. This repertoire shows a few hundred thousand clones, under 90% found once; its top ten account for nearly 7.5%. The sample consisted of peripheral blood, taken in a trial of Ad26.COV2.S vaccine versus placebo. These receptors came from a person between 18 and 60 years old who received the Ad26.COV2.S COVID-19 vaccine or a placebo.

The rearrangement joins TRBV10-3 to TRBJ1-3, with D possibly TRBD1 on 5 matching bases. Germline V gives CDR1 ENHRY, CDR2 SYGVKD. V dropped 2 bases and J dropped 0 bases, with 8 bases sitting between them. The CDR3 length is 15 residues. CDR3 coding DNA: TGTGCCATCAGTGAGACAGGCCACTCTGGAAACACCATATATTTT. It encodes CAISETGHSGNTIYF.

This clone was observed a single time. The chain joins TRBV6-1 to TRBJ2-1, with 9 positions matching TRBD2. The CDR3 is 16 amino acids. V was pared by 4 bases and J by 1 base, with 5 bases of the junction left unmatched. Germline CDR1 MNHNS, CDR2 SASEGT. The CDR3 sequence is CASSALAGPSYNEQFF. The CDR3 DNA is TGTGCCAGCAGTGCTCTAGCGGGGCCGTCCTACAATGAGCAGTTCTTC.

The V call is TRBV7-2, the J call TRBJ1-1; D is unclear. There are 13 residues in the CDR3. CDR1 SGHTA and CDR2 FQGNSA come from the germline V gene. V was cut by 4 bases and J by 0 bases, with 6 bases left in between. The CDR3: CASSSAMNTEAFF. CDR3 DNA sequence: TGTGCCAGCAGCTCCGCTATGAACACTGAAGCTTTCTTT.

Turning to this clone: Just one base apart from a much larger clone, this may be a read error. This chain connects TRBV12-3 or TRBV12-4 to TRBJ1-2; a weak D match, TRBD1 (5 bases). This CDR3 region has 13 residues. Trimming took 3 bases from V and 1 from J, leaving 6 bases between them. The chain's CDR3 is CASSLQGNYGYTF. The CDR3 DNA reads TGTGCCAGCAGTTTGCAGGGTAACTATGGCTACACCTTC.

The V call is TRBV5-4, the J call TRBJ1-2; D is unresolved. The V gene's germline CDR1 is SGHNT and CDR2 YYREEE (reference sequence). Trimming stripped 2 bases from V and 10 bases from J, with 9 bases between. CDR3 length: 11 residues. CDR3 sequence: CASSFRQDYTF. CDR3 nucleotides: TGTGCCAGCAGCTTCCGCCAGGACTACACCTTC.

J is TRBJ1-2 and V is TRBV4-2; 7 bases match TRBD1. The CDR3 runs 14 residues. V was clipped by 0 bases and J by 2 bases; unmatched bases: 0. Germline V gene lookup returns CDR1 LGHNA and CDR2 YNFKEQ. The CDR3 spells CASSQDRGNYGYTF. DNA of the CDR3: TGTGCCAGCAGCCAAGACAGGGGGAACTATGGCTACACCTTC.

This clone was seen a handful of times. This chain joins TRBV9 and TRBJ1-1; 9 nucleotides agree with TRBD1. The CDR3 length is 16 residues. Germline V gives CDR1 SGDLS, CDR2 YYNGEE. With V trimmed by 3 bases and J by 1 base, 7 bases remained unmatched. CDR3 amino acids: CASSAALQGANTEAFF. CDR3 nucleotides: TGTGCCAGCAGCGCAGCGTTACAGGGGGCGAACACTGAAGCTTTCTTT.

V usage is TRBV7-8 and J usage is TRBJ1-5, with TRBD1 matching over 7 bases. Per germline, CDR1 SGHVS and CDR2 FQNEAQ. Losses at the gene ends were 4 bases for V and 1 base for J; bases not matched to a gene: 7. CDR3 length equals 16 residues. The CDR3 spells CASSYDRARSNQPQHF. The CDR3, as DNA: TGTGCCAGCAGCTACGACAGGGCCAGGAGCAATCAGCCCCAGCATTTT.

This chain connects TRBV28 to TRBJ1-6; no reliable D call. Trimming removed 7 bases from V and 7 bases from J, with 11 bases in between. The CDR3 totals 13 residues. The germline V gene has CDR1 MDHEN and CDR2 SYDVKM. CDR3 in DNA: TGTGCCAGCAATGACTCGGGAAATTCACCCCTCCACTTT. Translated, it gives CASNDSGNSPLHF.

V and J are TRBV2 and TRBJ1-2, with D tentatively TRBD1 (5 bases). Per the germline V gene, CDR1 is SNHLY and CDR2 is FYNNEI. The ends were cut back, 10 bases at V and 4 bases at J, with 19 bases in the middle. This CDR3 is built from 14 residues. Here the CDR3 DNA reads TGTGCCACCATCCCGACAGCTTACTCCTATGGCTACACCTTC. As protein: CATIPTAYSYGYTF.

The chain employs TRBV21-1 and TRBJ2-1. TRBV21-1 is a pseudogene segment. CDR3 length: 11 amino acids. CDR3 coding DNA: TGTGCCAGCAGCAAAGCGGATGAGCAGTTCTTC. Its protein product is CASSKADEQFF.

V gene TRBV27 combines with J gene TRBJ2-7, with a possible D match to TRBD1 (6 bases). The CDR3 loop spans 17 amino acids. V lost 6 bases and J 1 base, leaving 22 bases between the germline ends. Germline V gives CDR1 MNHEY, CDR2 SMNVEV (reference sequence). CDR3 nucleotide sequence: TGTGCCAGCAGCCACCGACAGGCTTACACGGGGTCCTACGAGCAGTACTTC. It encodes CASSHRQAYTGSYEQYF.

The chain is built from TRBV24-1 and TRBJ1-5; the D is unclear. Trimming removed 6 bases from V and 0 bases from J, with 8 bases in between. The CDR3 is 14 amino acids. Looked up from germline, CDR1 is KGHDR and CDR2 is SFDVKD. Here the CDR3 reads CATSTGYSNQPQHF. CDR3 coding DNA: TGTGCCACCAGTACTGGGTATAGCAATCAGCCCCAGCATTTT.

This clone has at least ten counts. V is TRBV15 and J is TRBJ2-7; unclear D gene. The V end was cut by 0 bases, the J end by 4 bases, with 10 bases between. Germline V gene sequence: CDR1 LNHNV, CDR2 YYDKDF (reference sequence). This CDR3 comprises 14 residues. The CDR3 nucleotides are TGTGCCACCAGCAGAGATCGTGAGAGTTACGAGCAGTACTTC. This gives the protein CATSRDRESYEQYF. The full variable domain, completed using reference TRBV15 and TRBJ2-7, is DAMVIQNPRYQVTQFGKPVTLSCSQTLNHNVMYWYQQKSSQAPKLLFHYYDKDFNNEADTPDNFQSRRPNTSFCFLDIRSPGLGDTAMYLCATSRDRESYEQYFGPGTRLTVT.

The rearrangement joins TRBV3-1 (or the pseudogene TRBV3-2) to TRBJ2-1, with 13 bases fitting TRBD2. CDR3 length: 16 residues. Unmatched junction bases numbered 7, after V lost 2 bases and J lost 9 bases. Germline V gives CDR1 LGHDT, CDR2 YNNKEL (reference sequence). DNA for the CDR3: TGTGCCAGCAGCCAACTATCCGGGACTAGCGGGGCTGAGCAGTTCTTC. Translating gives CASSQLSGTSGAEQFF.

V gene TRBV6-1 combines with J gene TRBJ2-5; weak D call: TRBD1 (5 bases). CDR3 length equals 15 residues. CDR1 and CDR2 (germline): MNHNS, SASEGT. Trimming shortened V by 0 bases and J by 5 bases, and 13 bases separated the two germline ends. The CDR3 loop is CASSEALPRAETQYF. The CDR3 DNA is TGTGCCAGCAGTGAAGCGCTTCCCAGGGCGGAGACCCAGTACTTC.

V and J are TRBV5-6 and TRBJ2-3; 8 nucleotides agree with TRBD2. The germline V gene has CDR1 SGHDT and CDR2 YYEEEE. The CDR3 runs to 16 residues. V was pared by 3 bases and J by 6 bases, with 12 bases of the junction left unmatched. CDR3: CASSWELRGVSDTQYF. The CDR3 coding sequence is TGTGCCAGCAGCTGGGAGCTGCGGGGGGTCTCCGATACGCAGTATTTT.

This chain uses TRBV28 with TRBJ1-1; the D is unclear. The germline V and J ends were trimmed by 5 bases and 7 bases, with 11 bases remaining between them. Germline values: CDR1 MDHEN, CDR2 SYDVKM. This CDR3 is built from 12 residues. The CDR3 spells CASSPRELEAFF. As DNA, the CDR3 is TGTGCCAGCAGTCCGCGGGAACTTGAAGCTTTCTTT.

This sequence joins TRBV21-1 and TRBJ2-7; the table's D call of TRBD1 was not tested on the DNA. TRBV21-1 is noted as a pseudogene. CDR3 length: 14 amino acids. CDR3 nucleotide sequence: TGTGCCAGCAGCAAAGTGGCCCTCCCCTACGAGCAGTACTTC. This codes for CASSKVALPYEQYF.

The CDR3 DNA follows: TGCGCCAGCAGCCCGGACAGGGGGGAACATACGCAGTATTTT. This encodes CASSPDRGEHTQYF. The chain joins TRBV5-1 to TRBJ2-3; 10 bases fit TRBD1. Germline CDR1 is SGHRS and CDR2 is YFSETQ. V gave up 4 bases and J gave up 7 bases; unmatched junction bases: 6. This CDR3 comprises 14 residues. Looking up the rest from reference TRBV5-1 and TRBJ2-3 gives the full variable domain: KAGVTQTPRYLIKTRGQQVTLSCSPISGHRSVSWYQQTPGQGLQFLFEYFSETQRNKGNFPGRFSGRQFSNSRSEMNVSTLELGDSALYLCASSPDRGEHTQYFGPGTRLTVL.

The rearrangement uses TRBV7-2 and TRBJ1-3; perhaps TRBD1 as D (6 bases). From germline, CDR1 is SGHTA and CDR2 FQGNSA. This CDR3 comprises 15 residues. The ends were cut back, 8 bases at V and 0 bases at J, with 14 bases in the middle. As DNA, the CDR3 is TGTGCCAGCGCCCGGGACATTCTCTCTGGAAACACCATATATTTT. Protein sequence: CASARDILSGNTIYF.

The chain carries TRBV5-4 and TRBJ2-3; TRBD2 might be the D (6 bases). The CDR3 spans 16 residues. V lost 3 bases, J lost 2 bases, and 16 bases lay in between. Germline V gene lookup returns CDR1 SGHNT and CDR2 YYREEE (reference sequence). CDR3: CASSSPTSRPTDTQYF. CDR3 coding DNA: TGTGCCAGCAGCTCCCCAACTAGCAGACCCACAGATACGCAGTATTTT. Supplemented by reference TRBV5-4 and TRBJ2-3, the full variable domain reads ETGVTQSPTHLIKTRGQQVTLRCSSQSGHNTVSWYQQALGQGPQFIFQYYREEENGRGNFPPRFSGLQFPNYSSELNVNALELDDSALYLCASSSPTSRPTDTQYFGPGTRLTVL.

This chain connects TRBV9 to TRBJ2-6; D gene ambiguous. Trimming took off 0 bases at V and 3 bases at J, with 10 bases between the two ends. The CDR3 is 16 amino acids. The germline gives CDR1 SGDLS, CDR2 YYNGEE. DNA of the CDR3: TGTGCCAGCAGCGTAGATGGTTGGCGTGGGGCCAACGTCCTGACTTTC. It specifies CASSVDGWRGANVLTF.

V gene TRBV7-2 combines with J gene TRBJ2-7; 9 bases line up with TRBD2. Germline CDR1 and CDR2: SGHTA and FQGNSA. The junction had 10 bases not matched to a gene; V was cut back by 1 base and J by 6 bases. The CDR3 loop spans 16 amino acids. The CDR3 coding sequence is TGTGCCAGCAGCTTAGGGGCGGGACTAGCTTCGGGCGAGCAGTACTTC. Its protein product is CASSLGAGLASGEQYF.

This chain connects TRBV20-1 to TRBJ2-7; 9 nucleotides line up with TRBD1. The germline V gene has CDR1 DFQATT and CDR2 SNEGSKA (reference sequence). CDR3 length: 11 amino acids. CDR3 DNA sequence: TGCAGGCTTGGGACAGGGAGCGAGCAGTACTTC. Its translation: CRLGTGSEQYF.

This clone showed up just once. The rearrangement uses TRBV6-2 or TRBV6-3 and TRBJ1-3, with D tentatively TRBD1 (5 bases). Germline values: CDR1 MNHEY, CDR2 SVGEGT. The V and J ends lost 3 bases and 0 bases respectively, with 9 bases between them. CDR3 length: 15 amino acids. CDR3 nucleotides: TGTGCCAGCAGTTATGACAGATACTCTGGAAACACCATATATTTT. The encoded protein is CASSYDRYSGNTIYF.

This clone was detected once. The same CDR3 also results from other DNA sequences found in this sample. The chain employs TRBV7-3 and TRBJ2-3; D is possibly TRBD1 (5 bases). This CDR3 has 13 amino acids. V lost 4 bases to trimming and J lost 6 bases, with 11 bases between them. Germline V gives CDR1 SGHTA, CDR2 FQGTGA. The CDR3 DNA reads as TGTGCCAGCAGCTCGCAGGGATGGGATACGCAGTATTTT. This translates into CASSSQGWDTQYF.

This clone is a singleton in its sample. The genes are TRBV19 and TRBJ2-7; 7 bases are shared with TRBD1. The CDR3 runs to 12 residues. The V segment lost 5 bases and the J segment 4 bases; nucleotides outside the gene matches: 2. CDR1 LNHDA and CDR2 SQIVND come from the germline V gene (reference sequence). CDR3 residues: CASSPGQYEQYF. CDR3 sequence (DNA): TGTGCCAGTAGTCCGGGACAGTACGAGCAGTACTTC.

The J gene is TRBJ1-5, the V gene TRBV6-5, with a possible D match to TRBD1 (5 bases). The CDR3 has 13 amino acids. CDR1 is MNHEY, CDR2 SVGAGI, per germline. Trimming took 7 bases from V and 3 from J, leaving 10 bases between them. CDR3 region: CASTRGVNQPQHF. The CDR3 DNA reads as TGTGCCAGCACCAGAGGGGTCAATCAGCCCCAGCATTTT.

The J gene is TRBJ2-3, the V gene TRBV7-2; D may be TRBD1 (5 bases). The germline V gene has CDR1 SGHTA and CDR2 FQGNSA. This CDR3 comprises 15 residues. With 1 base removed from V and 1 base from J, the gap between germline ends came to 9 bases. DNA of the CDR3: TGTGCCAGCAGCTTAGGGGGCCTCGGCACAGATACGCAGTATTTT. As protein: CASSLGGLGTDTQYF.

The V and J genes are TRBV12-3 or TRBV12-4 and TRBJ1-5; D remains unclear. Between the trimmed V and J ends, which lost 2 bases and 9 bases, there was a span of 11 bases. This CDR3 comprises 13 residues. The CDR3 nucleotides read TGTGCCAGCAGTTTATGGTTACTCAGGCCCCAGCATTTT. Its translation: CASSLWLLRPQHF.

The chain employs TRBV12-3 or TRBV12-4 and TRBJ2-3; the D is unclear. V lost 8 bases, J lost 2 bases, and 11 bases lay in between. CDR3 length: 13 residues. CDR3 coding DNA: TGTGCCAGCGGCGCCTCATCCACAGATACGCAGTATTTT. Protein product: CASGASSTDTQYF.